The rows below give T cell receptor beta chains drawn from one sample of a study of CD8+ T cells in alopecia areata. Only in-frame clones appear in the TCRdb table, and some are missing; sequencing was by immunoSEQ multiplex PCR. The table lists 120,000 or so clones, approximately 60% of them singletons, with more than 5% in the top ten. This material consisted of CD4+ T cells sorted from blood, taken at week 4, from a patient treated with tofacitinib. These receptors all stem from a human donor with alopecia areata. Both conserved end residues are part of each CDR3. A D gene is named only where the DNA matches it firmly. Part of the rows lack a size; the others show once, few, many or a class for expanded clones.

J gene,D gene,clone size,V gene,CDR3 protein,CDR3 DNA
TRBJ2-7,-,few,TRBV28,CASRSGTQTYEQYF,TGTGCCAGCAGGTCCGGGACACAGACCTACGAGCAGTACTTC
TRBJ1-5,TRBD1,-,TRBV6-6,CASRDRDRSYQPQHF,TGTGCCAGCAGGGATAGGGACAGGTCCTACCAGCCCCAGCATTTT
TRBJ2-1,TRBD2,few,TRBV27,CASSAGGPHVEQFF,TGTGCCAGCAGTGCGGGGGGACCACATGTAGAGCAGTTCTTC
TRBJ1-6,TRBD1,-,TRBV29-1,CSVGPLGTVPYNSPLHF,TGCAGCGTTGGACCCCTCGGGACAGTCCCCTATAATTCACCCCTCCACTTT
TRBJ2-2,-,many,TRBV7-9,CASSFGNPGRHGGTGELFF,TGTGCCAGCAGCTTTGGCAACCCAGGGCGGCATGGGGGCACCGGGGAGCTGTTTTTT
TRBJ2-1,-,-,TRBV7-3,CASSETTKNEQFF,TGTGCCAGTAGCGAGACAACTAAGAATGAGCAGTTCTTC
TRBJ1-1,-,-,TRBV27,CASSLTGRHTEAFF,TGTGCCAGCAGTTTGACAGGACGTCACACTGAAGCTTTCTTT
TRBJ2-7,-,-,TRBV10-3,CAISEGGARTEQYF,TGTGCCATCAGTGAGGGGGGGGCTAGAACCGAGCAGTACTTC
TRBJ2-5,TRBD2,-,TRBV5-4,CASSFTPGTSIRETQYF,TGTGCCAGCAGCTTCACTCCCGGGACTAGCATTCGCGAGACCCAGTACTTC
TRBJ1-4,-,few,TRBV29-1,CSVDSGGDEKLFF,TGCAGCGTTGATTCTGGGGGAGATGAAAAACTGTTTTTT
TRBJ2-1,TRBD2,once,TRBV7-2,CASSFKAGGQDEQFF,TGTGCCAGCAGCTTTAAAGCGGGAGGGCAGGATGAGCAGTTCTTC
TRBJ2-5,-,-,TRBV10-3,CAISEAQVVQETQYF,TGTGCCATCAGTGAGGCCCAGGTGGTCCAAGAGACCCAGTACTTC
TRBJ2-7,-,-,TRBV29-1,CSVTGMRGYEQYF,TGCAGCGTAACAGGGATGAGAGGGTACGAGCAGTACTTC
TRBJ1-6,TRBD1,-,TRBV7-6,CASSATQGRLYSPLHF,TGTGCCAGCAGCGCTACACAGGGGAGGCTTTATTCACCCCTCCACTTT
TRBJ1-1,TRBD1,once,TRBV7-2,CASSPTGLEAFF,TGTGCCAGCAGCCCGACAGGGTTAGAAGCTTTCTTT
TRBJ1-1,-,few,TRBV27,CASSPRRPNTEAFF,TGTGCCAGCAGTCCTCGAAGACCGAACACTGAAGCTTTCTTT
TRBJ1-5,-,-,TRBV30,CAWSGQFSNQPQHF,TGTGCCTGGAGTGGACAGTTTAGCAATCAGCCCCAGCATTTT
TRBJ2-2,-,-,TRBV5-4,CASSQDPNTGELFF,TGTGCCAGCAGCCAAGATCCGAACACCGGGGAGCTGTTTTTT
TRBJ2-4,-,-,TRBV29-1,CSVPDSGQNIQYF,TGCAGCGTCCCGGACAGTGGCCAAAACATTCAGTACTTC
TRBJ1-5,-,few,TRBV2,CASSGDSGGNQPQHF,TGTGCCAGCAGTGGGGACTCCGGGGGCAATCAGCCCCAGCATTTT
TRBJ2-7,TRBD1,-,TRBV5-4,CASSLGGQGDFAEQYF,TGTGCCAGCAGCTTGGGGGGACAGGGGGATTTCGCCGAGCAGTACTTC
TRBJ2-7,TRBD1,-,TRBV5-6,CASSLIQGFSEQYF,TGTGCCAGCAGCTTGATACAGGGGTTCAGCGAGCAGTACTTC
TRBJ1-1,-,-,TRBV23-1,CASSQGTISPEAFF,TGCGCCAGCAGTCAAGGAACCATTTCCCCTGAAGCTTTCTTT
TRBJ2-5,TRBD2,-,TRBV7-9,CASSLYQLAGQETQYF,TGTGCCAGCAGCTTATATCAACTAGCGGGCCAAGAGACCCAGTACTTC
TRBJ2-6,-,-,TRBV30,CAWSGSNSGANVLTF,TGTGCCTGGAGTGGCAGCAACTCTGGGGCCAACGTCCTGACTTTC
TRBJ1-1,-,few,TRBV9,CASSVTGNTEAFF,TGTGCCAGCAGCGTAACAGGGAACACTGAAGCTTTCTTT
TRBJ1-2,-,-,TRBV29-1,CSVWTMGGYTF,TGCAGCGTTTGGACAATGGGGGGCTACACCTTC
TRBJ2-5,-,few,TRBV6-6,CASSYGETQYF,TGTGCCAGCAGTTACGGGGAGACCCAGTACTTC
TRBJ2-6,-,-,TRBV29-1,CSVAVASGANVLTF,TGCAGCGTGGCCGTCGCCTCTGGGGCCAACGTCCTGACTTTC
TRBJ1-1,-,-,TRBV6-6,CASISDLNTEAFF,TGTGCCAGCATCTCCGATCTGAACACTGAAGCTTTCTTT
TRBJ2-7,TRBD2,-,TRBV7-2,CASSSPQRGPSEQYF,TGTGCCAGCAGCTCCCCGCAGCGGGGGCCTAGCGAGCAGTACTTC
TRBJ2-3,-,-,TRBV28,CASREGTDTQYF,TGTGCCAGCAGGGAGGGCACAGATACGCAGTATTTT
TRBJ2-7,-,-,TRBV18,CASSRQDNYEQYF,TGTGCCAGCTCACGACAGGATAACTACGAGCAGTACTTC
TRBJ2-1,-,-,TRBV5-1,CASSMDSLRDEQFF,TGCGCCAGCAGCATGGATAGCTTACGCGATGAGCAGTTCTTC
TRBJ2-5,TRBD1,few,TRBV29-1,CSVLDRGQETQYF,TGCAGCGTCCTGGACAGGGGGCAGGAGACCCAGTACTTC
TRBJ1-4,-,-,TRBV29-1,CSVKIWGNEKLFF,TGCAGCGTTAAGATTTGGGGGAACGAAAAACTGTTTTTT
TRBJ1-1,TRBD1,-,TRBV4-1,CASSHADRGGEAFF,TGCGCCAGCAGCCACGCGGACAGGGGTGGTGAAGCTTTCTTT
TRBJ1-5,-,-,TRBV2,CASSEVDSRSQPQHF,TGTGCCAGCAGTGAGGTGGATAGCAGGTCTCAGCCCCAGCATTTT
TRBJ2-2,TRBD2,-,TRBV25-1,CASSETSGRNTGELFF,TGTGCCAGCAGTGAGACTAGCGGGAGGAACACCGGGGAGCTGTTTTTT
TRBJ1-1,-,-,TRBV5-6,CASSRYVRTEAFF,TGTGCCAGCAGCCGTTATGTTCGCACTGAAGCTTTCTTT
TRBJ2-7,TRBD1,-,TRBV6-1,CASGGTGGSYEQYF,TGTGCCAGCGGGGGGACAGGGGGTTCCTACGAGCAGTACTTC
TRBJ2-5,-,few,TRBV10-3,CAIKPGRSEETQYF,TGTGCCATCAAACCGGGACGGTCGGAGGAGACCCAGTACTTC
TRBJ1-1,-,-,TRBV29-1,CSLARGNTEAFF,TGCAGCCTCGCCCGAGGCAACACTGAAGCTTTCTTT
TRBJ2-5,-,-,TRBV7-9,CAGTRDSTATQYF,TGTGCCGGAACCCGGGACTCAACGGCGACCCAGTACTTC
TRBJ1-1,-,-,TRBV30,CAWSVVMNTEAFF,TGTGCCTGGAGTGTGGTCATGAACACTGAAGCTTTCTTT
TRBJ1-2,-,-,TRBV29-1,CSVAGGSGYTF,TGCAGCGTTGCGGGGGGGTCCGGCTACACCTTC
TRBJ2-3,-,-,TRBV5-4,CASRIGVDRTDTQYF,TGTGCCAGCCGAATCGGGGTAGATCGCACAGATACGCAGTATTTT
TRBJ2-7,-,-,TRBV5-1,CASSLQTAGDEQYF,TGCGCCAGCAGCCTACAGACAGCAGGCGACGAGCAGTACTTC
TRBJ2-5,-,-,TRBV5-4,CASSLWGAGQETQYF,TGTGCCAGCAGCTTGTGGGGCGCCGGGCAAGAGACCCAGTACTTC
TRBJ2-1,TRBD2,few,TRBV9,CASSVAGTSPQEQFF,TGTGCCAGCAGCGTAGCTGGGACTAGCCCCCAGGAGCAGTTCTTC
TRBJ1-1,-,few,TRBV7-2,CASGHPRGRTEAFF,TGTGCCAGCGGACATCCGAGGGGCCGGACTGAAGCTTTCTTT
TRBJ1-4,TRBD1,few,TRBV7-2,CASSLDRANEKLFF,TGTGCCAGCAGCTTGGACAGGGCTAATGAAAAACTGTTTTTT
TRBJ2-5,-,-,TRBV18,CASSPFTGPSGETQYF,TGTGCCAGCTCACCATTTACGGGCCCCAGCGGGGAGACCCAGTACTTC
TRBJ2-3,-,-,TRBV7-2,CASSFRVSREPTDTQYF,TGTGCCAGCAGCTTCCGTGTTAGCCGGGAGCCAACAGATACGCAGTATTTT
TRBJ2-5,TRBD2,once,TRBV4-2,CASSQDWRGYQETQYF,TGTGCCAGCAGCCAAGATTGGCGGGGGTACCAAGAGACCCAGTACTTC